This TCR beta chain came from a study of shared clonotypes between healthy human individuals. Data came from immunoSEQ multiplex PCR; TCRdb stores just in-frame clones and leaves some out. This sample has about 2.2 million clones, with 80% to 95% found just once. The ends were cut back, 5 bases at V and 7 bases at J, with 18 bases in the middle. This CDR3 has 14 amino acids. In germline, CDR1 is SEHNR, CDR2 FQNEAQ (reference sequence). Naive CD8 cells lacked CD45RO, underwent positive selection for CCR7 and left out terminally differentiated effector memory CD45RA+ cells. The source of this sequence is a man younger than 35 in good health. Some clones in this sample may be carry-over from other donors' samples. The chain recombines TRBV7-9 with TRBJ2-7, with D possibly being TRBD1 (5 bases). Source material: naive CD8+ T cells from PBMCs. The CDR3 loop reads CASSHPTDPGEQYF. DNA of the CDR3: TGTGCCAGCAGCCACCCGACAGATCCCGGGGAGCAGTACTTC. The full variable domain, completed using reference TRBV7-9 and TRBJ2-7, is DTGVSQNPRHKITKRGQNVTFRCDPISEHNRLYWYRQTLGQGPEFLTYFQNEAQLEKSRLLSDRFSAERPKGSFSTLEIQRTEQGDSAMYLCASSHPTDPGEQYFGPGTRLTVT.